The 26 T cell receptor beta chains in this list originate from one sample, sequenced in a study of cytomegalovirus exposure and HLA in healthy donors. 13 Jbeta primers and 60 Vbeta primers were used for the PCR. Profiled with immunoSEQ multiplex PCR; TCRdb holds only in-frame clones, not every one. The sample totals fewer than 85,000 clones; its top ten clones hold 4.5% to 5%. The sample was PBMCs. These TCRs come from a woman between 35 and 50 years old in good health and CMV-seropositive.

The CDR3 DNA is TGCGCCAGCAGAGGGCAGGACAGGGGTTTGCAGGATTCACCCCTCCACTTT. Translated, it gives CASRGQDRGLQDSPLHF. The chain has TRBV10-1 and TRBJ1-6; 9 positions agree with TRBD1. V was clipped by 6 bases and J by 8 bases; unmatched bases: 14. From germline, CDR1 is WNHNN and CDR2 SYGVQD (reference sequence). The CDR3 consists of 17 residues.

The chain has TRBV19 and TRBJ1-2; TRBD1 matches at 7 bases. J lost 2 bases, V lost 1 base, and 4 bases had no gene match. Germline loops: CDR1 LNHDA, CDR2 SQIVND (reference sequence). The length of the CDR3 is 15 residues. The CDR3 nucleotides read TGTGCCAGTAGTATAGGTCAACAGGGGAACTATGGCTACACCTTC. This encodes CASSIGQQGNYGYTF.

The V gene is TRBV6-5, the J gene TRBJ1-2; D remains ambiguous. In germline, CDR1 is MNHEY, CDR2 SVGAGI. The CDR3 is 14 amino acids. Trimming left V 0 bases short and J 7 bases short, with 12 bases between. The CDR3 DNA reads as TGTGCCAGCAGTTACTCGGAGGGTTGGGCTGGCTACACCTTC. Its protein product is CASSYSEGWAGYTF.

This sequence joins TRBV9 and TRBJ1-3; D remains ambiguous. Trimming removed 4 bases from V and 1 base from J, with 12 bases in between. The germline V gene has CDR1 SGDLS and CDR2 YYNGEE. This CDR3 has 15 residues. CDR3 DNA: TGTGCCAGCAGCCCCAACGGGGTTTCTGGAAACACCATATATTTT. Translating it yields CASSPNGVSGNTIYF.

The chain links TRBV19 to TRBJ2-3, with TRBD2 matching 8 bases. The V segment lost 7 bases and the J segment 1 base; nucleotides outside the gene matches: 4. CDR1 and CDR2 from the germline V gene are LNHDA and SQIVND (reference sequence). This CDR3 comprises 14 residues. The CDR3 loop reads CASTPSGRTDTQYF. DNA for the CDR3: TGTGCCAGTACCCCTAGCGGGCGCACAGATACGCAGTATTTT.

The rearrangement links TRBV2 to TRBJ2-1, with a tentative D call TRBD2 (5 bases). In germline, CDR1 is SNHLY, CDR2 FYNNEI. The V end lost 6 bases, the J end lost 7 bases, and 22 bases lay between the germline ends. There are 16 residues in the CDR3. Here the CDR3 reads CASSPRLLVAGNEQFF. Written as DNA, the CDR3 is TGTGCCAGCAGCCCGAGACTATTGGTGGCCGGAAATGAGCAGTTCTTC.

The rearrangement uses TRBV4-3 and TRBJ2-2; 10 bases line up with TRBD2. In germline, CDR1 is LGHNA, CDR2 YSLEER. V shed 0 bases, J shed 1 base, and the junction held 17 bases outside the gene matches. This CDR3 region has 22 residues. The CDR3 nucleotides are TGCGCCAGCAGCCAAGATGGGCTAGCGGGGGCCCGAACACCCAAGAACACCGGGGAGCTGTTTTTT. Its protein product is CASSQDGLAGARTPKNTGELFF.

The chain has TRBV10-2 and TRBJ1-2; D is perhaps TRBD1 (5 bases). The V end was cut by 6 bases, the J end by 2 bases, with 10 bases between. The germline CDR1 and CDR2 sequences are WSHSY and SAAADI. The CDR3 loop spans 13 amino acids. CDR3 sequence reads: CASRQGGNYGYTF. CDR3 sequence (DNA): TGCGCCAGCAGGCAGGGAGGGAACTATGGCTACACCTTC.

The chain employs TRBV29-1 and TRBJ2-3; TRBD1 might be the D (6 bases). There are 13 residues in the CDR3. Germline assignment: CDR1 SQVTM and CDR2 ANQGSEA. The V and J ends lost 5 bases and 2 bases respectively, with 11 bases between them. CDR3 DNA sequence: TGCAGCGTTAGGGGGATCAACACAGATACGCAGTATTTT. Protein: CSVRGINTDTQYF.

This chain links TRBV5-1 with TRBJ1-2, with TRBD1 identical over 9 bases. Germline V gives CDR1 SGHRS, CDR2 YFSETQ. The CDR3 runs to 15 residues. The trim removed 4 bases at V and 0 bases at J, leaving 4 bases unmatched. The CDR3 coding sequence is TGCGCCAGCAGCCCGGGACAGGGAACTAACTATGGCTACACCTTC. Its translation: CASSPGQGTNYGYTF.

This rearrangement joins TRBV9 to TRBJ2-3, with TRBD1 as a possible D gene (6 bases). Per the germline V gene, CDR1 is SGDLS and CDR2 is YYNGEE. Trimming left V 2 bases short and J 0 bases short, with 13 bases between. The CDR3 has 16 amino acids. The CDR3 protein is CASSVNRDTSTDTQYF. The CDR3 nucleotides read TGTGCCAGCAGCGTCAATCGGGACACTAGCACAGATACGCAGTATTTT.

The chain employs TRBV4-1 and TRBJ2-2, with TRBD2 matching over 15 bases. This CDR3 is 19 amino acids long. V gave up 1 base and J gave up 7 bases; unmatched junction bases: 10. Germline assignment: CDR1 MGHRA and CDR2 YSYEKL. The CDR3 loop reads CASSQGFRTSGGANGELFF. CDR3 nucleotide sequence: TGCGCCAGCAGCCAAGGGTTCCGGACTAGCGGGGGGGCGAACGGGGAGCTGTTTTTT.

In DNA, the CDR3 is TGCGCCAGCAGCTTGGGGGCGAGCTCCTACAATGAGCAGTTCTTC. Translating gives CASSLGASSYNEQFF. The chain recombines TRBV5-1 with TRBJ2-1, with D unresolved. There are 15 residues in the CDR3. V was pared by 0 bases and J by 0 bases, with 7 bases between. Per the germline V gene, CDR1 is SGHRS and CDR2 is YFSETQ. The complete variable domain, with remaining parts taken from reference TRBV5-1 and TRBJ2-1, reads KAGVTQTPRYLIKTRGQQVTLSCSPISGHRSVSWYQQTPGQGLQFLFEYFSETQRNKGNFPGRFSGRQFSNSRSEMNVSTLELGDSALYLCASSLGASSYNEQFFGPGTRLTVL.

This rearrangement joins TRBV28 to TRBJ1-4, with D possibly matching TRBD1 (5 bases). This CDR3 has 18 amino acids. Trimming removed 5 bases at V and 0 bases at J, with 19 bases between. Germline assignment: CDR1 MDHEN and CDR2 SYDVKM. The CDR3 region has the DNA TGTGCCAGCAGTCCCCCCTCGGAGGGGACTGCAACTAATGAAAAACTGTTTTTT. Its protein product is CASSPPSEGTATNEKLFF.

The genes are TRBV25-1 and TRBJ2-7; weak D call: TRBD1 (5 bases). This CDR3 is built from 14 residues. CDR1 and CDR2 (germline): MGHDK, SYGVNS. Trimming cost V 2 bases and J 2 bases, with 10 bases left between them. CDR3: CASSEGDRPYEQYF. The CDR3 nucleotides are TGTGCCAGCAGTGAAGGCGACAGACCCTACGAGCAGTACTTC.

The V gene is TRBV6-5, the J gene TRBJ1-5; 8 positions match TRBD1. The CDR3 is made up of 15 amino acids. Germline trimming cut 6 bases from V and 8 bases from J; bases unmatched to any gene: 12. CDR1 and CDR2 from the germline V gene are MNHEY and SVGAGI. Here the CDR3 reads CASSSQGEGTEPQHF. The DNA of the CDR3 is TGTGCCAGCAGCTCACAGGGGGAGGGAACTGAGCCCCAGCATTTT.

The chain recombines TRBV4-3 with TRBJ2-2; 14 nucleotides match TRBD2. The CDR3 has 17 residues. V lost 5 bases, J lost 2 bases, and 4 bases stayed unmatched. Germline CDR1 and CDR2: LGHNA and YSLEER. In nucleotides, the CDR3 is TGCGCCAGCAGCGCGGGACTAGCGGGGGCCAACACCGGGGAGCTGTTTTTT. As protein: CASSAGLAGANTGELFF.

The rearrangement joins TRBV30 to TRBJ2-2; tentatively, D is TRBD2 (6 bases). CDR1 is GTSNPN, CDR2 SVGIG, per germline (reference sequence). CDR3 length equals 15 residues. Trimming removed 5 bases at V and 3 bases at J, with 16 bases between. CDR3 DNA: TGTGCCTGGGCTTCCCCCGGGAGTCACACCGGGGAGCTGTTTTTT. This encodes CAWASPGSHTGELFF.

The genes are TRBV19 and TRBJ2-1; 7 nucleotides line up with TRBD1. Germline V gives CDR1 LNHDA, CDR2 SQIVND (reference sequence). The J segment lost 0 bases and the V segment lost 8 bases, leaving 7 bases of the junction unmatched. This CDR3 contains 15 residues. The CDR3: CASRQQGSSYNEQFF. CDR3 in DNA: TGTGCCAGTCGCCAACAGGGGAGCTCCTACAATGAGCAGTTCTTC.

On this clone itself: Other nucleotide sequences from this sample produce the same CDR3. DNA of the CDR3: TGTGCCAGCAGCTTACTTCGGACAGGGGTCACTGAAGCTTTCTTT. Translated: CASSLLRTGVTEAFF. The V gene is TRBV7-3, the J gene TRBJ1-1; 9 bases are a match to TRBD1. The V gene's germline CDR1 is SGHTA and CDR2 FQGTGA. The CDR3 extends over 15 amino acids. V shed 2 bases and J 4 bases; nucleotides not matched to a gene: 5.

With regard to this clone: At one boundary the junction diverges from the germline segment, which might be a read error. The chain recombines TRBV10-1 with TRBJ2-1, with a weak D call TRBD1 (6 bases). The CDR3 has 13 amino acids. Germline V gene sequence: CDR1 WNHNN, CDR2 SYGVQD (reference sequence). CDR3 loop: CATSRGTGNEQFF. CDR3 sequence (DNA): TGCGCCACCAGTAGGGGGACCGGGAATGAGCAGTTCTTC.

V gene TRBV2 combines with J gene TRBJ1-2; D is perhaps TRBD1 (5 bases). V lost 8 bases to trimming and J lost 5 bases, with 9 bases between them. This CDR3 spans 11 amino acids. The germline CDR1 and CDR2 sequences are SNHLY and FYNNEI. The CDR3: CASLTGYGYTF. CDR3 nucleotides: TGTGCCAGCCTAACAGGTTATGGCTACACCTTC.

The chain links TRBV28 to TRBJ2-1; maybe TRBD1 (5 bases). Germline CDR1 and CDR2: MDHEN and SYDVKM. The CDR3 sequence is 13 residues long. The germline V and J ends were trimmed by 3 bases and 10 bases, with 13 bases remaining between them. Here the CDR3 reads CASSLGNRQEQFF. CDR3 bases: TGTGCCAGCAGTTTGGGCAACAGACAGGAGCAGTTCTTC.

The chain carries TRBV7-3 and TRBJ2-1, with TRBD2 matching over 13 bases. There are 16 residues in the CDR3. CDR1 is SGHTA and CDR2 is FQGTGA in the germline V gene. The V segment lost 5 bases and the J segment 8 bases; nucleotides outside the gene matches: 9. The CDR3 sequence: CASSQTSGRALDEQFF. The CDR3 DNA reads TGTGCCAGCAGCCAAACTAGCGGGAGGGCACTGGATGAGCAGTTCTTC.

J is TRBJ2-1 and V is TRBV19; 8 bases are a match to TRBD2. Trimming at V came to 2 bases and at J to 2 bases, leaving 2 bases not matched to a gene. The germline CDR1 and CDR2 sequences are LNHDA and SQIVND (reference sequence). CDR3 length: 15 amino acids. CDR3 loop: CASSIIAGPYNEQFF. DNA of the CDR3: TGTGCCAGTAGTATAATAGCGGGACCCTACAATGAGCAGTTCTTC.

This chain connects TRBV10-3 to TRBJ1-3; D unresolved. V shed 8 bases and J shed 0 bases, with 14 bases lying between them. Per the germline V gene, CDR1 is ENHRY and CDR2 is SYGVKD. This CDR3 comprises 15 residues. CDR3 sequence: CAISQTLSSGNTIYF. The CDR3 DNA sequence: TGTGCCATCTCACAGACCCTCAGCTCTGGAAACACCATATATTTT.